Included here is one TCR beta chain sequence, with context. Its antigen is still unknown. Findings and limits, study-wide: In terms of TCR gene usage, tumor memory CD4+ T cells clustered together with blood and lymph node memory CD4+ cells, as well as with lymph node naive CD4+ cells.

The CDR3 length is 15 residues. V lost 1 base and J 5 bases, leaving 9 bases between the germline ends. CDR1 and CDR2 from the germline V gene are SGHTA and FQGNSA. Via MiXCR, TCRdb re-called the 5' RACE reads, giving one row per CDR3 protein. The sample includes tens of thousands of distinct CDR3 sequences, approximately 23% of them seen just once. The clonotype was recovered from a female donor with breast cancer. The chain has TRBV7-2 and TRBJ1-6, with a weak D call TRBD1 (5 bases). The sequenced sample was memory CD4+ T cells sorted from a lymph node. Subset described: memory CD4+ T cells, CD4+CD45RO+CD25-. CDR3 in amino acids: CASSLVGRDNSPLHF. The CDR3, as DNA: TGTGCCAGCAGCTTAGTTGGCAGGGATAATTCACCCCTCCACTTT.